In its sample, the clone carrying this T cell receptor (beta chain) ranks as medium-sized. Germline V gene sequence: CDR1 GTSNPN, CDR2 SVGIG (reference sequence). The CDR3 has 13 residues. The J segment lost 7 bases and the V segment lost 3 bases, leaving 6 bases of the junction unmatched. These data come from a study of OX40 agonist ivuxolimab in advanced cancers. For the study at large: Ivuxolimab, which is an agonistic anti-OX40 (CD134) antibody, was administered to the patients. At doses from 0.01 to 10 mg/kg, patients were given intravenous ivuxolimab every 2 weeks.

Produced via immunoSEQ multiplex PCR; TCRdb's table is partial and in-frame only. The table lists around 74,000 clones, around nine tenths of them singletons. The clonotype originates from an adult with an advanced solid tumor such as melanoma, head and neck, liver or kidney cancer. The specimen comprised CD4+ or CD8+ T cells sorted from blood, sampled in a trial of the OX40 agonist ivuxolimab. The chain is built from TRBV30 and TRBJ1-2, with 9 bases that match TRBD1. As DNA, the CDR3 is TGTGCCTGGAGCCTCCGGACAGGGGTTGGCTACACCTTC. Protein sequence: CAWSLRTGVGYTF.